These T cell receptor beta chains were read from a single sample in a study of T cell repertoires in cytomegalovirus infection. One entry per CDR3 protein, called by TCRdb with MiXCR from the reads. The table includes tens of thousands of distinct CDR3 sequences, 45% to 50% detected once. These receptors' antigens are unknown. Material: CD8+ T cells from cultured PBMCs, obtained from culture after CMV antigen stimulation. The receptors originated from a human donor in good health (CMV status not recorded). Some clones in this sample may be carry-over from other donors' samples. Both conserved end residues are part of each CDR3. The order of the fields is D gene, J gene, V gene, clone size, CDR3 protein, CDR3 DNA. A D gene is named only where the DNA matches it firmly. Where a row states a size, it is once, few, many or the class of an expanded clone; other rows omit it.

NA	TRBJ1-1	TRBV4-1	NA	CASSPESNTEAFF	TGCGCCAGCAGCCCGGAATCGAACACTGAAGCTTTCTTT
NA	TRBJ2-5	TRBV27	NA	CASSLEPGPSRETQYF	TGTGCCAGCAGTTTGGAGCCGGGACCCTCGAGAGAGACCCAGTACTTC
NA	TRBJ2-1	TRBV11-3	once	CASSLAGAANEQFF	TGTGCCAGCAGCTTGGCGGGGGCGGCCAATGAGCAGTTCTTC
NA	TRBJ1-1	TRBV11-2	NA	CASSFWDPVSGEAFF	TGTGCCAGCAGCTTCTGGGACCCCGTTTCAGGTGAAGCTTTCTTT
NA	TRBJ2-1	TRBV11-2	NA	CASSLEGRASSYNEQFF	TGTGCCAGCAGCTTAGAGGGAAGGGCCAGTTCCTACAATGAGCAGTTCTTC
TRBD2	TRBJ2-5	TRBV4-1	NA	CASSQGLAGGKKTQYF	TGCGCCAGCAGCCAGGGACTAGCGGGGGGGAAGAAGACCCAGTACTTC
NA	TRBJ1-1	TRBV12-3/TRBV12-4	NA	CASRREGTEAFF	TGTGCCAGCCGAAGGGAGGGCACTGAAGCTTTCTTT
TRBD2	TRBJ2-7	TRBV7-2	NA	CASSAAGGTYEQYF	TGTGCCAGCTCAGCGGCGGGAGGTACCTACGAGCAGTACTTC
NA	TRBJ2-7	TRBV27	NA	CASSSGLKGLEQYF	TGTGCCAGCAGTTCGGGGCTGAAGGGTCTCGAGCAGTACTTC
NA	TRBJ2-5	TRBV7-9	once	CASSLRGEETQYF	TGTGCCAGCAGCTTGAGGGGAGAGGAGACCCAGTACTTC
NA	TRBJ2-7	TRBV19	NA	CASSIKGVAYEQYF	TGTGCCAGTAGTATAAAGGGAGTGGCCTACGAGCAGTACTTC
TRBD1	TRBJ1-3	TRBV7-4	few	CASSDPGQGKANTIYF	TGTGCCAGCAGCGATCCGGGACAGGGGAAGGCAAACACCATATATTTT
NA	TRBJ2-5	TRBV7-6	few	CASSLGLQETQYF	TGTGCCAGCAGCTTAGGACTCCAAGAGACCCAGTACTTC
TRBD2	TRBJ2-1	TRBV7-3	few	CASSSLGGTSGNNEQFF	TGTGCCAGCAGCTCCCTAGGGGGGACTAGCGGGAACAATGAGCAGTTCTTC
TRBD1	TRBJ2-1	TRBV7-9	NA	CASSSRTGNNEQFF	TGTGCCAGCAGCTCACGGACAGGGAACAATGAGCAGTTCTTC
NA	TRBJ2-3	TRBV7-6	NA	CASSLRWTEGTDTQYF	TGTGCCAGCAGCTTAAGGTGGACGGAGGGCACAGATACGCAGTATTTT
NA	TRBJ2-7	TRBV24-1	NA	CATSDRQSYEQYF	TGTGCCACCAGTGATCGACAGTCCTACGAGCAGTACTTC
NA	TRBJ1-1	TRBV11-3	NA	CASSFSWDTEAFF	TGTGCCAGCAGCTTTTCTTGGGACACTGAAGCTTTCTTT
NA	TRBJ1-2	TRBV7-8	NA	CASSLGTANYGYTF	TGTGCCAGCAGCTTAGGGACGGCTAACTATGGCTACACCTTC
NA	TRBJ1-5	TRBV27	NA	CASSLSVGPLQPQHF	TGTGCCAGCAGTTTAAGTGTTGGCCCACTTCAGCCCCAGCATTTT
NA	TRBJ2-7	TRBV6-6	NA	CASSYQGGLVGEQYF	TGTGCCAGCAGTTACCAAGGGGGTCTCGTAGGCGAGCAGTACTTC
NA	TRBJ2-2	TRBV7-4	NA	CASSPRDSQETGELFF	TGTGCCAGCAGCCCCCGGGACTCACAGGAGACCGGGGAGCTGTTTTTT
NA	TRBJ1-5	TRBV11-2	NA	CASSSLTGNQPQHF	TGTGCCAGCAGCTCCCTGACAGGCAATCAGCCCCAGCATTTT
TRBD2	TRBJ2-7	TRBV7-8	NA	CASSLSTSGRYEQYF	TGTGCCAGCAGCTTATCCACTAGCGGGAGATACGAGCAGTACTTC
TRBD2	TRBJ2-2	TRBV27	NA	CASSPTWTSANTGELFF	TGTGCCAGCAGTCCCACCTGGACTAGCGCGAACACCGGGGAGCTGTTTTTT
TRBD2	TRBJ2-5	TRBV7-9	NA	CASSLGSSGAKETQYF	TGTGCCAGCAGCTTAGGGTCTAGCGGGGCGAAAGAGACCCAGTACTTC
TRBD2	TRBJ2-3	TRBV4-1	NA	CASEPSGGPSSGTDTQYF	TGCGCCAGCGAGCCAAGCGGGGGCCCCTCAAGCGGCACAGATACGCAGTATTTT
NA	TRBJ1-1	TRBV7-9	NA	CASSLGGTRDTEAFF	TGTGCCAGCAGCTTAGGCGGAACTCGGGACACTGAAGCTTTCTTT
NA	TRBJ2-5	TRBV5-5	NA	CASSPRRAIQETQYF	TGTGCCAGCAGCCCCCGACGAGCGATCCAAGAGACCCAGTACTTC
NA	TRBJ2-6	TRBV28	NA	CASSFWSDSGANVLTF	TGTGCCAGCAGTTTCTGGTCAGACTCTGGGGCCAACGTCCTGACTTTC
NA	TRBJ1-2	TRBV6-1	NA	CASSERTRGYGYTF	TGTGCCAGCAGTGAGAGGACCCGGGGCTATGGCTACACCTTC
NA	TRBJ2-3	TRBV12-3/TRBV12-4	NA	CASNHAGDTQYF	TGTGCCAGCAACCATGCGGGAGATACGCAGTATTTT
NA	TRBJ2-1	TRBV7-3	NA	CASSLGREKSDNEQFF	TGTGCCAGCAGCCTAGGAAGGGAGAAGAGTGACAATGAGCAGTTCTTC
NA	TRBJ2-5	TRBV4-1	NA	CASSHGGGQETQYF	TGCGCCAGCAGCCACGGAGGAGGGCAAGAGACCCAGTACTTC
NA	TRBJ1-4	TRBV27	few	CASSPSSAGGEKLFF	TGTGCCAGCAGTCCTAGCAGTGCCGGGGGTGAAAAACTGTTTTTT
TRBD2	TRBJ2-2	TRBV6-2/TRBV6-3	NA	CATFLALAGENTGELFF	TGTGCCACCTTCCTTGCCCTAGCGGGAGAGAACACCGGGGAGCTGTTTTTT
NA	TRBJ2-5	TRBV7-8	many	CASSTLETQYF	TGTGCCAGCAGCACCTTAGAGACCCAGTACTTC
NA	TRBJ1-4	TRBV20-1	NA	CSARDFRDTATNEKLFF	TGCAGTGCTAGAGATTTCCGGGACACAGCAACTAATGAAAAACTGTTTTTT
TRBD1	TRBJ2-6	TRBV6-5	NA	CASSDGQVPLSGANVLTF	TGTGCCAGCAGCGACGGACAGGTTCCTCTCTCCGGGGCCAACGTCCTGACTTTC
TRBD1	TRBJ2-7	TRBV7-2	many	CASSTTTGGYEQYF	TGTGCCAGCAGCACTACGACAGGGGGCTACGAGCAGTACTTC
NA	TRBJ2-7	TRBV10-3	NA	CAISESRGTYEQYF	TGTGCCATCAGTGAGTCTCGCGGGACCTACGAGCAGTACTTC
TRBD2	TRBJ2-2	TRBV24-1	NA	CAAGGAGVPTGELFF	TGTGCCGCCGGAGGGGCGGGAGTACCCACCGGGGAGCTGTTTTTT
TRBD2	TRBJ2-3	TRBV6-8	few	CASSYSALAGDADTHF	TGTGCCAGCAGTTACTCAGCGCTAGCGGGAGATGCAGATACGCATTTT
NA	TRBJ2-5	TRBV6-6	NA	CASRVRGEETQYF	TGTGCCAGCAGGGTTCGTGGGGAAGAGACCCAGTACTTC
NA	TRBJ1-5	TRBV6-6	NA	CASSSPPQHF	TGTGCCAGCAGTTCCCCGCCCCAGCATTTT
NA	TRBJ2-3	TRBV7-2	few	CASSPGGSTDTQYF	TGTGCCAGCAGCCCAGGGGGGAGCACAGATACGCAGTATTTT
NA	TRBJ1-3	TRBV7-6	NA	CASSGKSGASGNTIYF	TGTGCCAGCAGCGGAAAGTCAGGGGCGTCTGGAAACACCATATATTTT
TRBD2	TRBJ2-7	TRBV19	few	CASSIWASGSSYEQYF	TGTGCCAGTAGTATCTGGGCTAGCGGGAGTTCCTACGAGCAGTACTTC
NA	TRBJ2-1	TRBV6-1	NA	CASTPKEANSYNEQFF	TGTGCCAGCACCCCAAAAGAAGCGAACTCCTACAATGAGCAGTTCTTC
TRBD2	TRBJ2-1	TRBV7-2	many	CASSLGTSGGPYNEQFF	TGTGCCAGCAGCTTAGGGACTAGCGGGGGCCCCTACAATGAGCAGTTCTTC